This T cell receptor (beta chain) was found in a study of blood T cells in healthy people across ages (dated by TCRdb to 2015 to 2017). For the study in its entirety: Template switching captured roughly one uniquely barcoded TCR beta cDNA molecule per two T cells in model experiments. The study measured age-related changes in TCR beta repertoire diversity using deep sequencing normalized with unique cDNA molecular identifiers. The donors were split into four age groups: young (average approximately 16 years), middle-aged (more than 35), aged (more than 60) and long-lived (roughly 80). The study analyzed two additional independent replicas of 1 million unique cDNA reads from the same blood draw for two donors, one aged 18 to 30 and one aged 80 or older. To avoid experimental bias, donors of different ages were distributed randomly across sequencing lanes. General findings and caveats noted by the study authors: Observed TCR beta diversity correlated strongly with the percentage of naive T cells measured by flow cytometry. Compared with the aged group, more naive CD4+ T cells, fewer expanded clones and increased TCR diversity were shown by the long-lived group, suggesting age selection. Observed TCR beta diversity per million T cells fell roughly linearly with age, and a significant reduction was already apparent by age around 40. Bulk unsorted PBMC profiling prevented conclusive comparison of naive and antigen-experienced compartments. Total diversity estimates from one million sequenced T cells were considered lower bounds and underestimates. Because the CMV infection status of the donors was unknown, age-related changes in expanded clonotypes may potentially have been confounded.

The donors were roughly 40 Caucasian individuals from Russia, aged roughly 6 to 95 years, who were systemically healthy. Each donor gave around 9 milliliters of peripheral blood, collected into EDTA-treated Vacutainer tubes. Ficoll-Paque density-gradient centrifugation was used to isolate PBMCs, with at least 6.5 million per sample. Total RNA was extracted from PBMCs with Trizol reagent, with at least 5 micrograms obtained per sample. The percentages of naive CD45RAhigh/CD27high T cells were determined by flow cytometry on a PBMC aliquot from every donor. This clonotype has a handful of counts. The clone's antigen remains unknown. The input lacks base qualities; no much larger clone sits a single base away. Library construction relied on 5' RACE. Sequencer: Illumina HiSeq 2500. The second PCR ran for roughly 7 to 11 cycles and used a J-beta primer mix along with a sample-barcoded 5' primer. A unique molecular identifier was introduced onto each TCR beta cDNA molecule by a template-switch 5' adaptor carrying 12 random nucleotides. Each sample yielded at least 2.5 million CDR3-containing paired-end reads. All of the RNA was converted into first-strand cDNA using the Mint cDNA synthesis kit, with a TRBC-specific oligonucleotide serving as the primer. All cDNA was treated with uracil-DNA glycosylase and then went through a first 18-cycle PCR with the universal primers M1SS and BC2_uni_R. The published analysis was carried out like this. For normalization, 1 million high-quality reads were randomly selected from each sample, with every read carrying a distinct molecular identifier. Reads with shared molecular identifiers were discarded instead of being binned into consensus sequences. MiTCR, with a Q25 quality threshold and the strictest error-elimination algorithm, was used for CDR3 identification, clonotype clustering and error correction. A nonparametric unseen species model with Euler transformation was used to estimate lower-bound total TCR beta diversity. Using fastp trimming at Q25 and MiXCR clonotype assembly, TCRdb reanalyzed the public sequencing data and kept in-frame beta chains. Identical CDR3 proteins give one entry, which carries the most common genes and DNA. For this entry, the V and J calls and clone size follow TCRdb and not the study's own pipeline. In all, the sample holds 590,000 or so distinct CDR3 sequences, and roughly 30% of those were seen once. Jointly, the top ten make up less than 20% of the sample.

Trimming takes 5 bases from V and 3 bases from J, and the germline ends sit 16 bases apart. CDR1 and CDR2 (SGHTA, FQGNSA) derive from the germline V gene. Measured from the cysteine to the phenylalanine, the CDR3 is 15 residues long. Of the read, only the CDR3 DNA is kept; its 45 bases are in frame from base 1. The sequence links TRBV7-2 to TRBJ1-1; a weak D assignment points to TRBD1 (6 bases agree). Source material: blood. This TCR derives from a woman older than 75 in good health. The CDR3 protein sequence reads: CASSPLRGSDTEAFF. Read as DNA, the sequence is TGTGCCAGCAGCCCACTGAGGGGGTCGGACACTGAAGCTTTCTTT.